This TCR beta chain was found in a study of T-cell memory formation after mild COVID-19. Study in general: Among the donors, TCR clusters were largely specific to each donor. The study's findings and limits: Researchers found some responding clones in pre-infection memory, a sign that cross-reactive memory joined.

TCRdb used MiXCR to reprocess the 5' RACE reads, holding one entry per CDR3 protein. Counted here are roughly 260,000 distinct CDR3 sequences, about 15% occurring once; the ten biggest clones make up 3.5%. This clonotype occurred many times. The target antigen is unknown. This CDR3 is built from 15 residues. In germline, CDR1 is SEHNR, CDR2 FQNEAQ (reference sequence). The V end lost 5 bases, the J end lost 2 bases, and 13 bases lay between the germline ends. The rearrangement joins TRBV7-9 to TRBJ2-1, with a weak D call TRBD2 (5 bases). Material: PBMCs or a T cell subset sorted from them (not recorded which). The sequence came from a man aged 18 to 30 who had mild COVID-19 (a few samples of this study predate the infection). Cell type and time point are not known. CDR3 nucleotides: TGTGCCAGCAGCCCCCACGGGGTAGCCTACAATGAGCAGTTCTTC. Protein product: CASSPHGVAYNEQFF.